This is a list of T cell receptor beta chains from one sample in a study of blood T cell repertoires in COVID-19. The repertoire was sequenced with immunoSEQ multiplex PCR; TCRdb's copy has only in-frame clones and lacks some. The sample has 310,000 or so clones, roughly 88% seen once. The specimen sequenced was peripheral blood. All receptors derive from a woman in her 50s with acute or convalescent COVID-19. The CDR3 runs from the conserved cysteine through the conserved F or W. The D gene is left open where the match is weak. A clone size is listed for some rows: how often the clone was seen (once, few, many), or a class if it is expanded.

>-|TRBJ1-2|-|TRBV5-1
TGCGCCAGCAGGGACACAGCTAACTATGGCTACACCTTC
CASRDTANYGYTF
>once|TRBJ2-5|-|TRBV6-2/TRBV6-3
TGTGCCAGCAGTCCCCGAGGACAGAAAGAAGAGACCCAGTACTTC
CASSPRGQKEETQYF
>few|TRBJ1-6|-|TRBV5-1
TGCGCCAGCAGCTTGAACGGGGATAATTCACCCCTCCACTTT
CASSLNGDNSPLHF
>-|TRBJ1-1|-|TRBV7-2
TGTGCCAGCAGCTTCTCAAACGGGAACACTGAAGCTTTCTTT
CASSFSNGNTEAFF
>once|TRBJ2-2|-|TRBV5-1
TGCGCCAGCAGCTTTGAGGGAGGCACCGGGGAGCTGTTTTTT
CASSFEGGTGELFF
>-|TRBJ2-3|-|TRBV7-2
TGTGCCAGCAGCTTAGGGCGGGTACGCACAGATACGCAGTATTTT
CASSLGRVRTDTQYF
>-|TRBJ2-1|-|TRBV7-8
TGTGCCAGCAGCTTACCCGGCTCCTACAATGAGCAGTTCTTC
CASSLPGSYNEQFF
>-|TRBJ1-5|TRBD1|TRBV30
TGTGCCTGGGGTATACAGGGGGCAGGGAATCAGCCCCAGCATTTT
CAWGIQGAGNQPQHF
>-|TRBJ2-3|TRBD2|TRBV24-1
TGTGCCACCAGTGAGACTAGCGGGATAACAGATACGCAGTATTTT
CATSETSGITDTQYF
>-|TRBJ2-5|-|TRBV14
TGTGCCAGCAACAAAGGGGACATAGAAGAGACCCAGTACTTC
CASNKGDIEETQYF
>-|TRBJ1-1|TRBD1|TRBV7-2
TGTGCCAGCAGCTCCCCAGGGGGAGACGAAGCTTTCTTT
CASSSPGGDEAFF
>-|TRBJ1-4|TRBD1|TRBV19
TGTGCCAGTAGTTTCGAGGACAGGCTTGTACTGTTTTTT
CASSFEDRLVLFF
>-|TRBJ2-3|-|TRBV7-9
TGTGCCAGCAGCTTCGGGAGTTACACAGATACGCAGTATTTT
CASSFGSYTDTQYF
>-|TRBJ2-1|-|TRBV7-9
TGTGCCAGCAGCAAGGGAGTCTACAATGAGCAGTTCTTC
CASSKGVYNEQFF
>-|TRBJ1-6|-|TRBV27
TGTGCCAGCAGGGCCAGGGGCTATTCACCCCTCCACTTT
CASRARGYSPLHF